This T cell receptor (beta chain) came from a study of T cells in Graves' hyperthyroidism and ophthalmopathy. This CDR3 comprises 12 residues. V was trimmed by 3 bases and J by 9 bases, leaving 11 bases between them. Per the germline V gene, CDR1 is SNHLY and CDR2 is FYNNEI. TCR beta CDR3 regions were amplified from RNA. A first-round RT-PCR of the TCR CDR3 used the HTBI primer set. One entry per CDR3 protein results from TCRdb running MiXCR on the multiplex PCR reads. The data hold some 350,000 distinct CDR3 sequences, with 15% to 20% observed a single time. This chain links TRBV2 with TRBJ1-1, with D possibly matching TRBD1 (6 bases). The clonotype was recovered from a woman aged 18-29 years with Graves' hyperthyroidism. The sample consisted of blood. In nucleotides, the CDR3 is TGTGCCAGCAGTGATAGGGGGACGAAAGCTTTCTTT. Translation gives CASSDRGTKAFF. Looking up the rest from reference TRBV2 and TRBJ1-1 gives the full variable domain: EPEVTQTPSHQVTQMGQEVILRCVPISNHLYFYWYRQILGQKVEFLVSFYNNEISEKSEIFDDQFSVERPDGSNFTLKIRSTKLEDSAMYFCASSDRGTKAFFGQGTRLTVV.